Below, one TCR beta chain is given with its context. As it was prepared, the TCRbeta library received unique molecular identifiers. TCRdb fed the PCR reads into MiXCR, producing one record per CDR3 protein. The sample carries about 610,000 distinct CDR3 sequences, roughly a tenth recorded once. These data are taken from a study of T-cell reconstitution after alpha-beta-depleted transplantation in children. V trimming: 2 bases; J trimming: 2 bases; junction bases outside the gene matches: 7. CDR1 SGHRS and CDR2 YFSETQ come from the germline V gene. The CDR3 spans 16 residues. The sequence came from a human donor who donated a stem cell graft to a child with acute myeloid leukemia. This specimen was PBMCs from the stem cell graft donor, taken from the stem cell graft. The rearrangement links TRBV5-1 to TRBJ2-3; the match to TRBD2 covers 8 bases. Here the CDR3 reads CASSFQPGLVTDTQYF. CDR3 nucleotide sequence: TGCGCCAGCAGCTTTCAACCGGGACTAGTCACAGATACGCAGTATTTT.